The sequence of this T cell receptor beta chain was determined in a study of blood T cell repertoires in COVID-19. The CDR3 is made up of 14 amino acids. The J segment lost 4 bases and the V segment lost 1 base, leaving 1 base of the junction unmatched. The germline V gene encodes CDR1 SGHTA and CDR2 FQGNSA. Profiling relied on immunoSEQ multiplex PCR, and the TCRdb table lists in-frame clones only, not all of them. The table shows nearly 200,000 clones, with 70% to 90% occurring only once. Material: peripheral blood. This sequence was found in a woman aged 65 to 85 with acute or convalescent COVID-19. This rearrangement joins TRBV7-2 to TRBJ1-5, with TRBD1 identical over 7 bases. The CDR3 DNA reads TGTGCCAGCAGCTTAGGACAGGGAAATCAGCCCCAGCATTTT. Its protein is CASSLGQGNQPQHF. The whole variable domain, remainder taken from reference TRBV7-2 and TRBJ1-5, is GAGVSQSPSNKVTEKGKDVELRCDPISGHTALYWYRQSLGQGLEFLIYFQGNSAPDKSGLPSDRFSAERTGGSVSTLTIQRTQQEDSAVYLCASSLGQGNQPQHFGDGTRLSIL.